The present T cell receptor beta chain was sequenced within a study of CXCR3-negative and CXCR3-positive naive CD8 T cells. UMI-labeled 5' RACE TRB cDNA libraries were prepared from the cells. TCRdb reprocessed the 5' RACE reads, keeping one entry per CDR3 protein, no DNA. Recorded here are about 120,000 distinct CDR3 sequences; the top ten clones represent roughly 0.3%. Study results and limitations: TRB CDR3 hydrophobicity was greater in CXCR3-positive naive cells than in CXCR3-negative naive cells. Naive cells that were CXCR3-negative or CXCR3-positive used TRBV-TRBJ genes alike, while memory cells diverged. The majority of assays used fresh PBMCs, and CXCR3 expression partially decreased after cryopreservation.

Naive CD8+ T cells carried a CD45RO-CCR7+CD27+CD95- phenotype. In the case of this clonotype: No antigen is known for it.

Input material: naive CXCR3- CD8+ T cells from blood. Subset of the sample: CD45RO-CCR7+CD27+CD95- naive CD8+ T cells lacking CXCR3 (TNR3-). The receptor was derived from a human donor in good health. Some clones in this sample may be carry-over from other donors' samples.

CDR3 amino acids: CSAREGAGYEQYF. J is TRBJ2-7 and V is TRBV20-1; TCRdb indicates TRBD1, and absent DNA this call remains unverified. The CDR3 is made up of 13 amino acids. Germline V gene data show CDR1 as DFQATT and CDR2 as SNEGSKA (reference sequence).